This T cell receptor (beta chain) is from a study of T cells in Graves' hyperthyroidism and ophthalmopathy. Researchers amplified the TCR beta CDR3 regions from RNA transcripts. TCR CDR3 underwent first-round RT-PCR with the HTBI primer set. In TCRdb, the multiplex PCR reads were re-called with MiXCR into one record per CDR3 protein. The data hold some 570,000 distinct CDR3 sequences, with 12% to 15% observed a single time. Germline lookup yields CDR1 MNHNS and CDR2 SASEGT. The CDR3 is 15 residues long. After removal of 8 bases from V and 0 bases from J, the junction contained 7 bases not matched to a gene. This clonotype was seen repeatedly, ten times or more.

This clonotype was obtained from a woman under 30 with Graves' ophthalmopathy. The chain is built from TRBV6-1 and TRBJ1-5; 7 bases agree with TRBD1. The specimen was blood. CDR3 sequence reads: CASAGDSPSNQPQHF. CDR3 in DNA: TGTGCCAGCGCCGGGGACAGCCCTAGCAATCAGCCCCAGCATTTT.